These 6 T cell receptor beta chains were all obtained from the same sample, sequenced in a study of CD8 T cells in Susac syndrome. RNA amounts of roughly 0.45 to 1 ug underwent reverse transcription with random hexamers. MiXCR, applied by TCRdb to the immunoSEQ multiplex PCR reads, yields one record per CDR3 protein. The top ten hold around 0.16% of the sample, which has under 200,000 distinct CDR3 sequences, approximately 95% seen once. Sequencing used CD8+ T cells from PBMCs. These receptors were obtained from a human donor with multiple sclerosis.

The J gene is TRBJ1-2, the V gene TRBV5-1; 10 bases fit TRBD1. The ends lost 9 bases at V and 6 bases at J; junction bases unmatched: 8. The CDR3 is made up of 13 amino acids. Per the germline V gene, CDR1 is SGHRS and CDR2 is YFSETQ. DNA for the CDR3: TGCGCCACAATCGGGACAGGGGAGGATGGCTACACCTTC. Residues: CATIGTGEDGYTF.

The gene calls are TRBV12-3 or TRBV12-4 and TRBJ1-5, with D possibly being TRBD1 (5 bases). V lost 4 bases to trimming and J lost 7 bases, with 11 bases between them. The CDR3 totals 13 residues. CDR3 sequence: CASSSTVSQPQHF. DNA of the CDR3: TGTGCCAGCAGTTCGACAGTTTCCCAGCCCCAGCATTTT.

On this clonotype: An end of the junction differs from the germline gene, which may be a read error. This chain uses TRBV15 with TRBJ1-1; no clear D. Germline V gives CDR1 LNHNV, CDR2 YYDKDF (reference sequence). The CDR3 has 12 amino acids. In DNA form, the CDR3 reads TGTGCCACCAGCGGGAACAAACCTGAGGCTTTCTTT. This translates into CATSGNKPEAFF.

This sequence joins TRBV3-1 and TRBJ1-4; D might be TRBD1 (6 bases). V was cut by 3 bases and J by 7 bases, with 15 bases left in between. Germline V gene lookup returns CDR1 LGHDT and CDR2 YNNKEL (reference sequence). This CDR3 comprises 15 residues. The CDR3 sequence is CASSHRRGAGEKLFF. For the CDR3, the DNA is TGTGCCAGCAGCCATAGGCGGGGGGCCGGTGAAAAACTGTTTTTT.

This rearrangement joins TRBV11-1 to TRBJ1-3; D unresolved. CDR3 length: 17 residues. Germline assignment: CDR1 SGHAT and CDR2 FQDESV (reference sequence). Trimming took off 5 bases at V and 0 bases at J, with 17 bases between the two ends. CDR3 sequence (DNA): TGTGCCAGCAGCGAGAGGGCCAGTAGCCTCTCTGGAAACACCATATATTTT. It specifies CASSERASSLSGNTIYF. Based on the CDR3 plus reference TRBV11-1 and TRBJ1-3, the full variable domain is EAEVAQSPRYKITEKSQAVAFWCDPISGHATLYWYRQILGQGPELLVQFQDESVVDDSQLPKDRFSAERLKGVDSTLKIQPAELGDSAMYLCASSERASSLSGNTIYFGEGSWLTVV.

The V gene is TRBV5-1, the J gene TRBJ2-7; D tentatively fits TRBD1 or TRBD2 (5 bases each). The length of the CDR3 is 16 residues. The germline V gene has CDR1 SGHRS and CDR2 YFSETQ. V shed 5 bases and J shed 0 bases, with 18 bases lying between them. Here the CDR3 reads CASSSQGDASSYEQYF. CDR3 in DNA: TGCGCCAGCAGTAGCCAAGGGGACGCAAGCTCCTACGAGCAGTACTTC.